The T cell receptor (beta chain) under discussion was sequenced for a study of cytomegalovirus exposure and HLA in healthy donors. PCR involved 60 Vbeta and 13 Jbeta primers. The repertoire was sequenced with immunoSEQ multiplex PCR; TCRdb's copy has only in-frame clones and lacks some. This sample carries over 150,000 clones, 84% of them seen once, and the ten largest clones take 1% to 1.5%. V shed 8 bases and J shed 5 bases, with 9 bases lying between them. Germline values: CDR1 MDHEN, CDR2 SYDVKM. The length of the CDR3 is 11 residues. The rearrangement links TRBV28 to TRBJ2-5, with a weak D call TRBD1 (6 bases). This TCR came from a girl under 10 years old in good health and CMV-seropositive. What was sequenced was PBMCs. CDR3 region: CASRTEETQYF. Written as DNA, the CDR3 is TGTGCCAGCCGGACAGAGGAGACCCAGTACTTC.